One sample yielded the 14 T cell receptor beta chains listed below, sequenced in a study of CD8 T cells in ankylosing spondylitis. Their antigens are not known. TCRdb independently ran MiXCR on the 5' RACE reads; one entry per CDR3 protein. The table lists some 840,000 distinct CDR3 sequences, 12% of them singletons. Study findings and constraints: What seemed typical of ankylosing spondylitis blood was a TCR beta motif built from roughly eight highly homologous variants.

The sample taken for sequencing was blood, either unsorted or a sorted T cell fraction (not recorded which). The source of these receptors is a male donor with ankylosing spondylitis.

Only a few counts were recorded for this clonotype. CDR3 residues: CASSPSSGGGTDTQYF. The CDR3 coding sequence is TGTGCCAGCTCCCCTTCCAGCGGGGGGGGCACAGATACGCAGTATTTT. This chain joins TRBV18 and TRBJ2-3; TRBD2 aligns across 10 bases. V dropped 6 bases and J dropped 1; count of bases not matched to a gene: 7. Looked up from germline, CDR1 is KGHSH and CDR2 is LQKENI. The length of the CDR3 is 16 residues.

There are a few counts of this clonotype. The CDR3 here is CASSARTAANTGELFF. The CDR3 DNA reads TGTGCCAGCAGTGCTCGGACAGCTGCGAACACCGGGGAGCTGTTTTTT. The rearrangement joins TRBV2 to TRBJ2-2; possibly TRBD1 for D (6 bases). The V gene lost 4 bases and the J gene lost 0 bases, with 12 bases spanning the gap. Germline CDR1 is SNHLY and CDR2 is FYNNEI. CDR3 length: 16 amino acids.

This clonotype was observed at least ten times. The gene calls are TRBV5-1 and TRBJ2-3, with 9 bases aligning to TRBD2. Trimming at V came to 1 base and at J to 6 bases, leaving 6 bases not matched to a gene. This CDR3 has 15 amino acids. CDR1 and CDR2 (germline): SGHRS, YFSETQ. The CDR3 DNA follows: TGCGCCAGCAGCTTGAAGCGGGAGGAATGGGATACGCAGTATTTT. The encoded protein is CASSLKREEWDTQYF.

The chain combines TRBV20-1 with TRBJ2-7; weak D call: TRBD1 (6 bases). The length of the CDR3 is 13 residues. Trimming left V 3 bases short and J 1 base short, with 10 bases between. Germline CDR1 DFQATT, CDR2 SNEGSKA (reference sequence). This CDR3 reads CSARAGQSYEQYF. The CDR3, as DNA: TGCAGTGCTAGGGCCGGACAGTCCTACGAGCAGTACTTC.

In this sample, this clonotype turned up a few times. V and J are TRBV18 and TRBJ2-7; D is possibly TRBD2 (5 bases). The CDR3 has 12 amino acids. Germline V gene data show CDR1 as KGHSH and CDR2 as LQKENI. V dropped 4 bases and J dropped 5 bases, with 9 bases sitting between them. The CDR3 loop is CASSLLRDEQYF. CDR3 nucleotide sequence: TGTGCCAGCTCACTCCTGCGGGACGAGCAGTACTTC.

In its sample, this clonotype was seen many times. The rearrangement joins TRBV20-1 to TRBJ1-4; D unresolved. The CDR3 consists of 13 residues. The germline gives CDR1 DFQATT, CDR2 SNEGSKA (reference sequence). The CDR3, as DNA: TGCAGCGCCCTGTGGTACACTAATGAAAAACTGTTTTTT. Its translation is CSALWYTNEKLFF.

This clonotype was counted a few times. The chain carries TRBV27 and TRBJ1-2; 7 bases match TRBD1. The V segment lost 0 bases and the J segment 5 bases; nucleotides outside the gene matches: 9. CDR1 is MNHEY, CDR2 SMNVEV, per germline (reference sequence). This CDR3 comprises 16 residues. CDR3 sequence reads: CASSLSRQGRKYGYTF. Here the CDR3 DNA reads TGTGCCAGCAGTTTATCCCGACAGGGAAGGAAGTATGGCTACACCTTC.

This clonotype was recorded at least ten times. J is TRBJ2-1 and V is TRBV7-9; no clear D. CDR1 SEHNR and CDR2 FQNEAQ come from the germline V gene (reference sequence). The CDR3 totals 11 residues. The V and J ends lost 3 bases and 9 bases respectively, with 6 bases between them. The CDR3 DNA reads TGTGCCAGCAGCTTTCACAGTGAGCAGTTCTTC. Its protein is CASSFHSEQFF.

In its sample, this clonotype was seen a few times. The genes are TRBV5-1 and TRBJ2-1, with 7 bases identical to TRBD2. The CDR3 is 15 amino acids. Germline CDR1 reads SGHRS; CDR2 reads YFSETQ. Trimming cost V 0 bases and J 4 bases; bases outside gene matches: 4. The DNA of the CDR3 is TGCGCCAGCAGCTTGGTTAGCGGGCCTTACAATGAGCAGTTCTTC. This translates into CASSLVSGPYNEQFF.

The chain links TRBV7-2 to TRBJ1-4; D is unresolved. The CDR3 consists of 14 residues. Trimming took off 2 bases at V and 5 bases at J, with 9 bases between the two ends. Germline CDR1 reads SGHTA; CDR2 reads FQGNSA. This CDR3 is CASSLSPANEKLFF. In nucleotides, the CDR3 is TGTGCCAGCAGCTTATCTCCAGCAAATGAAAAACTGTTTTTT.

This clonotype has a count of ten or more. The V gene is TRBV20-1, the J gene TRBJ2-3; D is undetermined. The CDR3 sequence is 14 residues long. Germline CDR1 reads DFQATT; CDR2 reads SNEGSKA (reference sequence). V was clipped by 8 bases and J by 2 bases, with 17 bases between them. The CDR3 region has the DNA TGCAGTTCCGAACTCCCCTTGTCCACAGATACGCAGTATTTT. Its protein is CSSELPLSTDTQYF.

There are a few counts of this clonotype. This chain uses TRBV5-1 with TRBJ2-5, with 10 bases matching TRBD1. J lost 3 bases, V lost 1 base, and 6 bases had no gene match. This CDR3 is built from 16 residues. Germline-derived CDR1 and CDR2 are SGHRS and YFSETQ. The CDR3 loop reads CASSLRTGGGEETQYF. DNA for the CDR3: TGCGCCAGCAGCTTGCGGACAGGGGGGGGAGAAGAGACCCAGTACTTC.

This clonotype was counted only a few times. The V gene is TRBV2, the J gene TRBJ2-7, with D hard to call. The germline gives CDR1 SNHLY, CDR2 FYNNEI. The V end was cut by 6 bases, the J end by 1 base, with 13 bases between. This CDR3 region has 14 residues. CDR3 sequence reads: CASRTTPGSYEQYF. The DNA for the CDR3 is TGTGCCAGCAGGACGACTCCTGGATCCTACGAGCAGTACTTC.

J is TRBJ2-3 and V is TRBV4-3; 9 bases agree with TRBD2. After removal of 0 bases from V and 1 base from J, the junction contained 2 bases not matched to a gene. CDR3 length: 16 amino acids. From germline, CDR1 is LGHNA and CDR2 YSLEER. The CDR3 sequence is CASSQDIAGGTDTQYF. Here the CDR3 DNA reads TGCGCCAGCAGCCAAGATATAGCGGGGGGCACAGATACGCAGTATTTT.